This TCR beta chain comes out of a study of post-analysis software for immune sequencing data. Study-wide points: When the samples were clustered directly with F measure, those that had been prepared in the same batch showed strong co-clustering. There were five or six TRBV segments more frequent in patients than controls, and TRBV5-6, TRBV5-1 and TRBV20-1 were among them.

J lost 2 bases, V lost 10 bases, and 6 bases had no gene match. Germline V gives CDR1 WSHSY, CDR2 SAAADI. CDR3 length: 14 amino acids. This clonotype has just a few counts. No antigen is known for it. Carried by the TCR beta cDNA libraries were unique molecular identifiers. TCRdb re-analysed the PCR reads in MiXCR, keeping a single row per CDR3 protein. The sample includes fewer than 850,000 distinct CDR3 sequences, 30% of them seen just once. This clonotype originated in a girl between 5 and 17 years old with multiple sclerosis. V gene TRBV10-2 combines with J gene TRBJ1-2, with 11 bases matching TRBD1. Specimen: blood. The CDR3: CATKGQGDNYGYTF. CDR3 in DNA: TGCGCCACCAAGGGACAGGGGGACAACTATGGCTACACCTTC.